The 23 T cell receptor beta chains below all came from one sample that was sequenced in a study of blood T cell repertoires in COVID-19. Only in-frame clones appear in the TCRdb table, and some are missing; sequencing was by immunoSEQ multiplex PCR. The sample gives 200,000 or so clones, around 87% of which show up once; about 3% is in the top ten. Input material: PBMCs or T cells enriched from blood (not recorded which). These receptor sequences come from a woman aged 18-29 years in a cohort exposed to, infected with or recovered from COVID-19 (not recorded which).

The rearrangement uses TRBV6-5 and TRBJ1-4, with 10 bases identical to TRBD1. After removal of 5 bases from V and 13 bases from J, the junction contained 10 bases not matched to a gene. The CDR3 is 14 amino acids. CDR1 is MNHEY, CDR2 SVGAGI, per germline. The CDR3 DNA sequence: TGTGCCAGCAGTACCGACAGGGGGCGCGATGGACTGTTTTTT. Its protein is CASSTDRGRDGLFF.

The chain links TRBV19 to TRBJ2-1; no clear D. Germline values: CDR1 LNHDA, CDR2 SQIVND (reference sequence). Trimming removed 4 bases at V and 3 bases at J, with 16 bases between. This CDR3 has 16 residues. This CDR3 is CASSTISGLYYNEQFF. CDR3 nucleotide sequence: TGTGCCAGTAGTACTATCTCGGGTCTGTACTACAATGAGCAGTTCTTC. The variable domain in full, completed from reference TRBV19 and TRBJ2-1, reads DGGITQSPKYLFRKEGQNVTLSCEQNLNHDAMYWYRQDPGQGLRLIYYSQIVNDFQKGDIAEGYSVSREKKESFPLTVTSAQKNPTAFYLCASSTISGLYYNEQFFGPGTRLTVL.

The chain combines TRBV4-2 with TRBJ2-5; the D is unclear. Germline loops: CDR1 LGHNA, CDR2 YNFKEQ. V lost 2 bases to trimming and J lost 5 bases, with 12 bases between them. There are 14 residues in the CDR3. CDR3 in DNA: TGTGCCAGCAGCCAACTCGGTTCATTGGAGACCCAGTACTTC. It yields the protein CASSQLGSLETQYF.

The chain has TRBV10-3 and TRBJ2-2; the match to TRBD2 covers 8 bases. Germline V lookup: CDR1 ENHRY, CDR2 SYGVKD. The V gene end was trimmed by 3 bases and the J gene end by 7 bases; junction bases not matched to a gene: 13. This CDR3 has 17 residues. In DNA, the CDR3 is TGTGCCATCAGTGACTCCAGAGCGGGAGCGGCGGGCGGGGAGCTGTTTTTT. It is translated as CAISDSRAGAAGGELFF.

The V and J genes are TRBV18 and TRBJ2-7, with a weak D call TRBD2 (6 bases). Trimming left V 2 bases short and J 4 bases short, with 6 bases between. This CDR3 spans 12 amino acids. In germline, CDR1 is KGHSH, CDR2 LQKENI. The CDR3 loop is CASSPGGYEQYF. CDR3 DNA sequence: TGTGCCAGCTCACCAGGGGGGTACGAGCAGTACTTC.

The chain recombines TRBV5-6 with TRBJ1-1, with 9 bases identical to TRBD1. CDR3 size: 18 residues. Looked up from germline, CDR1 is SGHDT and CDR2 is YYEEEE. V was clipped by 4 bases and J by 2 bases; unmatched bases: 15. CDR3 in amino acids: CASSRPPRPGQGNTEAFF. The CDR3 nucleotides read TGTGCCAGCAGCAGACCCCCGCGCCCGGGACAGGGAAACACTGAAGCTTTCTTT.

The V call is TRBV28, the J call TRBJ1-6, with D uncertain. The CDR3 runs to 15 residues. Germline CDR1 reads MDHEN; CDR2 reads SYDVKM. V was clipped by 6 bases and J by 6 bases, with 15 bases between them. The CDR3 here is CASRKDSNPNSPLHF. The CDR3 DNA reads as TGTGCCAGCAGGAAAGACTCTAACCCTAATTCACCCCTCCACTTT.

The chain carries TRBV4-1 and TRBJ2-2; TRBD2 aligns across 9 bases. The CDR3 length is 14 residues. V lost 5 bases to trimming and J lost 7 bases; unmatched junction nucleotides: 5. CDR1 is MGHRA and CDR2 is YSYEKL in the germline V gene. CDR3 sequence (DNA): TGCGCCAGCAGCATTAGCGGGAGAGACGGGGAGCTGTTTTTT. This sequence encodes CASSISGRDGELFF.

V is TRBV5-1 and J is TRBJ1-1; TRBD1 aligns across 8 bases. The CDR3 runs to 15 residues. Per the germline V gene, CDR1 is SGHRS and CDR2 is YFSETQ. Trimming removed 4 bases from V and 0 bases from J; junction bases left unmatched: 5. Here the CDR3 DNA reads TGCGCCAGCAGCCCGGGACAGGCGATGAACACTGAAGCTTTCTTT. It encodes CASSPGQAMNTEAFF.

This clone appeared once. V usage is TRBV10-3 and J usage is TRBJ1-1; D is unclear. From germline, CDR1 is ENHRY and CDR2 SYGVKD. Trimming stripped 2 bases from V and 0 bases from J, with 13 bases between. The CDR3 loop spans 16 amino acids. This chain's CDR3 is CAISEMQPGMNTEAFF. In DNA form, the CDR3 reads TGTGCCATCAGTGAGATGCAGCCGGGGATGAACACTGAAGCTTTCTTT.

The CDR3 sequence: CASSQMGSAGAGADTQYF. The DNA of the CDR3 is TGCGCCAGCAGTCAAATGGGTTCCGCGGGGGCGGGAGCAGATACGCAGTATTTT. V usage is TRBV23-1 and J usage is TRBJ2-3; a weak D match, TRBD2 (7 bases). TRBV23-1 carries the ORF label, with uncertain function. The CDR3 runs to 18 residues. The V end lost 2 bases, the J end lost 4 bases, and 22 bases lay between the germline ends.

This clone turned up a few times. The chain carries TRBV6-1 and TRBJ2-3, with TRBD1 matching 8 bases. Germline CDR1 and CDR2: MNHNS and SASEGT. V was pared by 3 bases and J by 0 bases, with 2 bases of the junction left unmatched. There are 15 residues in the CDR3. The CDR3 DNA sequence: TGTGCCAGCAGTGACGACAGGGGAAGCACAGATACGCAGTATTTT. Protein: CASSDDRGSTDTQYF.

This clone was seen just once. The chain couples TRBV3-1 (or the pseudogene TRBV3-2) to TRBJ1-2, with D unclear. The CDR3 sequence is 14 residues long. Trimming pared 3 bases from V and 0 bases from J, leaving 8 bases between. Germline assignment: CDR1 LGHDT and CDR2 YNNKEL (reference sequence). The CDR3 loop reads CASSHAEANYGYTF. The CDR3 coding sequence is TGTGCCAGCAGCCACGCAGAAGCTAACTATGGCTACACCTTC.

The chain uses TRBV10-3 and TRBJ2-3; the match to TRBD2 covers 8 bases. This CDR3 is 16 amino acids long. Germline V gene sequence: CDR1 ENHRY, CDR2 SYGVKD. J was trimmed by 2 bases and V by 6 bases; bases with no gene match: 10. The CDR3 loop reads CAIRKGLEKLTDTQYF. Written as DNA, the CDR3 is TGTGCCATCAGGAAGGGACTAGAGAAGCTCACAGATACGCAGTATTTT.

J is TRBJ2-1 and V is TRBV11-3; D unresolved. CDR1 SGHNT and CDR2 YENEEA come from the germline V gene. With 1 base removed from V and 12 bases from J, the gap between germline ends came to 19 bases. The CDR3 runs 15 residues. This chain's CDR3 is CASSLVIAVDTGQFF. The CDR3 DNA reads TGTGCCAGCAGCTTAGTTATCGCGGTCGATACGGGGCAGTTCTTC. Drawing the rest from reference TRBV11-3 and TRBJ2-1, the complete variable domain is EAGVVQSPRYKIIEKKQPVAFWCNPISGHNTLYWYLQNLGQGPELLIRYENEEAVDDSQLPKDRFSAERLKGVDSTLKIQPAELGDSAVYLCASSLVIAVDTGQFFGPGTRLTVL.

This chain joins TRBV7-3 and TRBJ2-1; a possible D gene is TRBD1 (6 bases). In germline, CDR1 is SGHTA, CDR2 FQGTGA. Deletions cut 6 bases from V and 6 bases from J, with 15 bases between. The CDR3 totals 14 residues. In nucleotides, the CDR3 is TGTGCCAGCAGTGCCTCCGGGACAACCAATGAGCAGTTCTTC. This encodes CASSASGTTNEQFF.

This clone was recorded once. The germline gene is not matched at one end of the junction; a read error may be the cause. The chain combines TRBV7-7 with TRBJ2-3; maybe TRBD2 (6 bases). The CDR3 extends over 17 amino acids. From germline, CDR1 is SSHAT and CDR2 FNYEAQ (reference sequence). The CDR3 sequence is CASSLGAGSGSPDTQYF. CDR3 in DNA: TGTGCTAGCAGCTTAGGGGCGGGTAGCGGAAGCCCAGATACGCAGTATTTT.

The rearrangement joins TRBV28 to TRBJ1-2, with TRBD1 as a possible D gene (5 bases). Germline V CDR1 and CDR2: MDHEN, SYDVKM. V was pared by 6 bases and J by 2 bases, with 22 bases between. The CDR3 consists of 17 residues. CDR3 protein: CASSTGTLTLENYGYTF. Here the CDR3 DNA reads TGTGCCAGCAGCACCGGGACTCTCACTCTCGAAAACTATGGCTACACCTTC.

This chain connects TRBV28 to TRBJ1-4; D gene unclear. The CDR3 extends over 14 amino acids. The germline V gene has CDR1 MDHEN and CDR2 SYDVKM. Trimming removed 7 bases at V and 1 base at J, with 10 bases between. This chain's CDR3 is CASTPGGTNEKLFF. CDR3 in DNA: TGTGCCAGCACCCCAGGAGGAACTAATGAAAAACTGTTTTTT.

This chain links TRBV21-1 with TRBJ2-7; TRBD2 is taken as the D call from the table, unchecked against the DNA. TRBV21-1 is designated a pseudogene. The CDR3 totals 14 residues. CDR3 sequence: CASSKAKLPREQYF. CDR3 in DNA: TGTGCCAGCAGCAAAGCTAAACTACCCCGAGAGCAGTACTTC.

CDR3 nucleotide sequence: TGTGCCAGTAGTGTCCGGGACTCTCGAGCCTACGAGCAGTACTTC. Translated, it gives CASSVRDSRAYEQYF. The chain is built from TRBV19 and TRBJ2-7, with D maybe TRBD2 (6 bases). V lost 5 bases and J 2 bases, leaving 16 bases between the germline ends. The CDR3 runs to 15 residues. Germline CDR1 is LNHDA and CDR2 is SQIVND (reference sequence).

This chain connects TRBV3-1 (or the pseudogene TRBV3-2) to TRBJ2-3; 9 nucleotides align to TRBD2. V was pared by 1 base and J by 8 bases, with 7 bases of the junction left unmatched. The CDR3 totals 15 residues. CDR1 is LGHDT and CDR2 is YNNKEL in the germline V gene (reference sequence). CDR3 amino acids: CASSQGASGVSTQYF. The DNA of the CDR3 is TGTGCCAGCAGCCAAGGGGCTAGCGGGGTTTCTACGCAGTATTTT.

The rearrangement uses TRBV24-1 and TRBJ1-2; D remains ambiguous. Trimming shortened V by 3 bases and J by 4 bases, and 8 bases separated the two germline ends. The CDR3 extends over 13 amino acids. Germline assignment: CDR1 KGHDR and CDR2 SFDVKD. CDR3 coding DNA: TGTGCCACCAGTGATGAGGTGGGCTATGGCTACACCTTC. Amino acids: CATSDEVGYGYTF.